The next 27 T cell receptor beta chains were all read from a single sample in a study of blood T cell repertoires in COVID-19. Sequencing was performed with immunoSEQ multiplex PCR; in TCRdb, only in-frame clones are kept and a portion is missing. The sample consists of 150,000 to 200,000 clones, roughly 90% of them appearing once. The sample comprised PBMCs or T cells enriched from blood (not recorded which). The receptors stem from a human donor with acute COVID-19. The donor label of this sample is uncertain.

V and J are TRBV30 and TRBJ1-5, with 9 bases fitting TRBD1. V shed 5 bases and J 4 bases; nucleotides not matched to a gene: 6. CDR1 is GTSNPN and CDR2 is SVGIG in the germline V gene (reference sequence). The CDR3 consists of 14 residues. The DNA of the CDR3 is TGTGCCTGGGGCAAGGGACAGGGAAATCAGCCCCAGCATTTT. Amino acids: CAWGKGQGNQPQHF.

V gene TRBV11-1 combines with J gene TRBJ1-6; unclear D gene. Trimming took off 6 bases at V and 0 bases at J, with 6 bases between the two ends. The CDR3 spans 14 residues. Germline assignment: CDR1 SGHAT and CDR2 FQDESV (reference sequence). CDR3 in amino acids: CASRVSSYNSPLHF. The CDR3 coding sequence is TGTGCCAGCAGGGTCAGCTCCTATAATTCACCCCTCCACTTT.

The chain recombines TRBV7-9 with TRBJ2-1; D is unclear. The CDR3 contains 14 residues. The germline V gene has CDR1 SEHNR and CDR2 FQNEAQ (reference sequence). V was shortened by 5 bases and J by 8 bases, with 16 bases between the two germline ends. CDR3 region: CASSLFSFMDEQFF. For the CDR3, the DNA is TGTGCCAGCAGCCTATTTAGCTTTATGGATGAGCAGTTCTTC.

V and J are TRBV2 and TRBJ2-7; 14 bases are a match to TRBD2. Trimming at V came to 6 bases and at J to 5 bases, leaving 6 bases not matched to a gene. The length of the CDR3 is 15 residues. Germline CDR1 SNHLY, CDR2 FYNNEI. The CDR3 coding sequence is TGTGCCAGCAGAAGACTAGCGGGGGGGATCGACGAGCAGTACTTC. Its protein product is CASRRLAGGIDEQYF.

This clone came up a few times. CDR3 sequence: CASSPAPHLAGGTYEQYF. CDR3 coding DNA: TGTGCCAGCAGCCCCGCCCCTCACTTAGCGGGGGGAACCTACGAGCAGTACTTC. The chain uses TRBV7-4 and TRBJ2-7, with 10 bases matching TRBD2. The V segment lost 5 bases and the J segment 2 bases; nucleotides outside the gene matches: 15. The germline CDR1 and CDR2 sequences are SGHVT and SQSDAQ. This CDR3 comprises 18 residues.

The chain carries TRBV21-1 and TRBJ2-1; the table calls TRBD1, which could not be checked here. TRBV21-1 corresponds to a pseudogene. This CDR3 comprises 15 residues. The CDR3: CASSKRQGACDEQFF. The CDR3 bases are TGTGCCAGCAGCAAGAGACAGGGGGCGTGCGATGAGCAGTTCTTC.

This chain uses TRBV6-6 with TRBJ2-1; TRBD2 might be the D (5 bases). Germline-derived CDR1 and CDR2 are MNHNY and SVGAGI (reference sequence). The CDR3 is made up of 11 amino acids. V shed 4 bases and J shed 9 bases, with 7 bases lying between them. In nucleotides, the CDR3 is TGTGCCAGCAGTTTGAGCGGTGAGCAGTTCTTC. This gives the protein CASSLSGEQFF.

The CDR3 DNA reads TGTGCCAGCAGTTTCGGACAGGGGGTTAATCAGCCCCAGCATTTT. This gives the protein CASSFGQGVNQPQHF. This chain joins TRBV6-5 and TRBJ1-5; 10 bases are a match to TRBD1. This CDR3 is 15 amino acids long. Germline V gene data show CDR1 as MNHEY and CDR2 as SVGAGI. J lost 4 bases, V lost 4 bases, and 4 bases had no gene match.

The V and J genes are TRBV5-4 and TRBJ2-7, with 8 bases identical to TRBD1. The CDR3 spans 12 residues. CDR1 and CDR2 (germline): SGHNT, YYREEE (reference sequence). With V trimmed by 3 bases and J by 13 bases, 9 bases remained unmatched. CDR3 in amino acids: CASSSNRDRPYF. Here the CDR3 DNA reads TGTGCCAGCAGCTCGAACCGGGACAGGCCATACTTC.

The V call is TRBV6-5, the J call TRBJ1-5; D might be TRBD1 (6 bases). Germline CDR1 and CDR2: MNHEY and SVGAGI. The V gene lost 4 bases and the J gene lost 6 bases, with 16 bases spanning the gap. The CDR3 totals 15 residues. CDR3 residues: CASSFTQGAGQPQHF. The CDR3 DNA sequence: TGTGCCAGCAGTTTTACACAGGGAGCCGGTCAGCCCCAGCATTTT.

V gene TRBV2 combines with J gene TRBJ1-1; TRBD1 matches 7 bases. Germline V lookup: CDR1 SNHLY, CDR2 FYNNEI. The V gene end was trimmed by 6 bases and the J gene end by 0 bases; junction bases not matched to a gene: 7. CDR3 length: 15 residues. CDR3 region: CASSLAGTVNTEAFF. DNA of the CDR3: TGTGCCAGCAGCCTAGCCGGGACAGTGAACACTGAAGCTTTCTTT.

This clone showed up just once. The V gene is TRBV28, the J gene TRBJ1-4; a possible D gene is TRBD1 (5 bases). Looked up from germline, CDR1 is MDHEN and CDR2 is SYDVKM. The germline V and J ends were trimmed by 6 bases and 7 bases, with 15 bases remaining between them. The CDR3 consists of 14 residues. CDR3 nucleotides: TGTGCCAGCAGGGCTCAGGGCGGCGGTGAAAAACTGTTTTTT. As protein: CASRAQGGGEKLFF.

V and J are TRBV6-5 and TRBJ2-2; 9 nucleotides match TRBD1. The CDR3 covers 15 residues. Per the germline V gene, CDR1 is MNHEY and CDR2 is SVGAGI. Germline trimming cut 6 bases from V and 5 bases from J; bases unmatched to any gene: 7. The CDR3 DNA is TGTGCCAGCAGCCTGGGACAGGGTATGACCGGGGAGCTGTTTTTT. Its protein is CASSLGQGMTGELFF.

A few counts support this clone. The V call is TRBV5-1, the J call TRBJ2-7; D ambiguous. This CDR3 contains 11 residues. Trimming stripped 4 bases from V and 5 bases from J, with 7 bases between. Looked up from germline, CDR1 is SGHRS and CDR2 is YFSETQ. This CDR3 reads CASSREDEQYF. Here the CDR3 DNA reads TGCGCCAGCAGCAGAGAGGACGAGCAGTACTTC.

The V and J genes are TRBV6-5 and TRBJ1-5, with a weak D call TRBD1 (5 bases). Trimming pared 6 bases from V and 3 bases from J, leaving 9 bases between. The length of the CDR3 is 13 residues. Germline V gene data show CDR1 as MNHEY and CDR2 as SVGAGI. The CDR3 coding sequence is TGTGCCAGCAGACCAGGGATCAATCAGCCCCAGCATTTT. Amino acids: CASRPGINQPQHF.

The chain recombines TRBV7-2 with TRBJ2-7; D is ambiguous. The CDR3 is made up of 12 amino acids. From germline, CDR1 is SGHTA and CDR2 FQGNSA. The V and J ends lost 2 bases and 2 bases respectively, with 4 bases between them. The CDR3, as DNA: TGTGCCAGCAGCTTACCCACCTACGAGCAGTACTTC. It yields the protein CASSLPTYEQYF. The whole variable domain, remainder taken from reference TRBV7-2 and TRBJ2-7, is GAGVSQSPSNKVTEKGKDVELRCDPISGHTALYWYRQSLGQGLEFLIYFQGNSAPDKSGLPSDRFSAERTGGSVSTLTIQRTQQEDSAVYLCASSLPTYEQYFGPGTRLTVT.

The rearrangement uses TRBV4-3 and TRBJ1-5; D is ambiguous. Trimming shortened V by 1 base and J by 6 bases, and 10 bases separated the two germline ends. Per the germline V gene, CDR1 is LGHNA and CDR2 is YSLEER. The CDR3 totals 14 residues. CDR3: CASSQGLLFQPQHF. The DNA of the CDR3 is TGCGCCAGCAGCCAAGGACTTTTGTTTCAGCCCCAGCATTTT.

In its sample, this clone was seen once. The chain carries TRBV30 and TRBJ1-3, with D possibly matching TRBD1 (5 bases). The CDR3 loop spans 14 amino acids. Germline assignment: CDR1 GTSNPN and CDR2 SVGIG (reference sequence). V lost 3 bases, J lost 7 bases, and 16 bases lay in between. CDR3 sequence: CAWSATVRGNTIYF. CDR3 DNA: TGTGCCTGGAGCGCTACAGTTCGGGGGAACACCATATATTTT.

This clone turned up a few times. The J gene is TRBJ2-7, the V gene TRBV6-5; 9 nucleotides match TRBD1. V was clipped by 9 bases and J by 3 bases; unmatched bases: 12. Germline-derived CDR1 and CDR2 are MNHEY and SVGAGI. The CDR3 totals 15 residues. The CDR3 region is CASKLTVTGGYEQYF. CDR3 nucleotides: TGTGCCAGTAAATTAACCGTGACAGGGGGCTACGAGCAGTACTTC.

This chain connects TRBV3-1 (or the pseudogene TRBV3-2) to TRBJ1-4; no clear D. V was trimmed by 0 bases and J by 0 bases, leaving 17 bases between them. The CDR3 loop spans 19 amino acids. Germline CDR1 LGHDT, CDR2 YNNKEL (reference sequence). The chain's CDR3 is CASSQDPTVPGATNEKLFF. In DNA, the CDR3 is TGTGCCAGCAGCCAAGATCCCACAGTCCCCGGGGCAACTAATGAAAAACTGTTTTTT.

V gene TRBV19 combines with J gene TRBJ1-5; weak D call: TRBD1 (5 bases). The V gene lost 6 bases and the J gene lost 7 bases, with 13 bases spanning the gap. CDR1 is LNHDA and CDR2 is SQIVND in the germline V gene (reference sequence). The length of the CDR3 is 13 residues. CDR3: CASSSGLVQPQHF. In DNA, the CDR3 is TGTGCCAGTAGCTCAGGGTTGGTGCAGCCCCAGCATTTT.

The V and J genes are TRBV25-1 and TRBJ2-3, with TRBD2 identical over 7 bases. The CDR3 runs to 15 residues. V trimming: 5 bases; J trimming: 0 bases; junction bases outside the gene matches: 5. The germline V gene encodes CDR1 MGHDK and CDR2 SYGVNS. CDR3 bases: TGTGCCAGCAGTATTCGGGGGGACAGCACAGATACGCAGTATTTT. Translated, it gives CASSIRGDSTDTQYF.

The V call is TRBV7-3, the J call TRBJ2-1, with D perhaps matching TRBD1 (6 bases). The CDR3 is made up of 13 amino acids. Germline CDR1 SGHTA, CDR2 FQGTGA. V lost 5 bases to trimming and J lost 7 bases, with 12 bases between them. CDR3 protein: CASSPGHGNEQFF. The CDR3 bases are TGTGCCAGCAGCCCGGGACATGGGAATGAGCAGTTCTTC.

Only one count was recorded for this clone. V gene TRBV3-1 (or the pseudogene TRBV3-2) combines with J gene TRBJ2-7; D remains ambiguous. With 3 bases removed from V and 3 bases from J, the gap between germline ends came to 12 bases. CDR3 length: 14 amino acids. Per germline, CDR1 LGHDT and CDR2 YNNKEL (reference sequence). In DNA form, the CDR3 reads TGTGCCAGCAGCCAGAGAAGTTTCGGCTACGAGCAGTACTTC. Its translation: CASSQRSFGYEQYF.

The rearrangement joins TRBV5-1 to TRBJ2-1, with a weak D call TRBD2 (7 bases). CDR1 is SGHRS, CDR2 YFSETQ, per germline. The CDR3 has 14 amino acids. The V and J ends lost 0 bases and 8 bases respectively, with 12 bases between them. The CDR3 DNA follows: TGCGCCAGCAGCTTGGCGGGGGGCGGGGATGAGCAGTTCTTC. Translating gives CASSLAGGGDEQFF. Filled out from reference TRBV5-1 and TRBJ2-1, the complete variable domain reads KAGVTQTPRYLIKTRGQQVTLSCSPISGHRSVSWYQQTPGQGLQFLFEYFSETQRNKGNFPGRFSGRQFSNSRSEMNVSTLELGDSALYLCASSLAGGGDEQFFGPGTRLTVL.

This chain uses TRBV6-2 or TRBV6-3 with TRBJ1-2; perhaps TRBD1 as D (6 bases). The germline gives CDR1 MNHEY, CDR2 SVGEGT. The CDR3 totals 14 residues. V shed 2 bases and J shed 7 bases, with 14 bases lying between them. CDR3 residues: CASSYDNRDIGYTF. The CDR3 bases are TGTGCCAGCAGTTACGATAACCGGGACATTGGCTACACCTTC.

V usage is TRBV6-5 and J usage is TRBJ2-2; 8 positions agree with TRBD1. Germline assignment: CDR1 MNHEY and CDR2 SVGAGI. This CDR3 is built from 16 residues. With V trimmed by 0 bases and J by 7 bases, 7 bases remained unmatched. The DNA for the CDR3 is TGTGCCAGCAGTTACTCGATTGACAGGGGAGTCGGGGAGCTGTTTTTT. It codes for CASSYSIDRGVGELFF.